This T cell receptor beta chain was found in a study of cytomegalovirus exposure and HLA in healthy donors. Study-wide context: The Caucasian-associated ancestry cluster contained 65% to 85% of the roughly 400 genotyped donors.

Notes on this clone: The antigen remains undetermined.

Germline loops: CDR1 MNHEY, CDR2 SVGAGI. V lost 3 bases and J lost 6, with 8 bases in between. This CDR3 spans 13 amino acids. Study-wide points: Reportedly, HLA-A and HLA-B alleles of most subjects were accurately predicted from TCR beta.

PCR primers comprised 60 Vbeta and 13 Jbeta primers. Here immunoSEQ multiplex PCR was the method, and the copy in TCRdb shows in-frame clones only, minus some. The sample includes fewer than 90,000 clones, 79% seen only once; the top ten take around 15%. Sequencing input: PBMCs. This TCR was sampled from a woman aged 40 to 49 in good health and CMV-seropositive. The chain links TRBV6-5 to TRBJ2-2; tentative D call: TRBD2 (5 bases). In DNA form, the CDR3 reads TGTGCCAGCAGTTATACCGGGGCCGGGGAGCTGTTTTTT. Translating gives CASSYTGAGELFF.